This passage covers 22 T cell receptor beta chains from one sample sequenced in a study of T cells in Graves' hyperthyroidism and ophthalmopathy. TCR beta CDR3 regions were amplified from RNA. RT-PCR in the first round (using the HTBI primer set) targeted the TCR CDR3. TCRdb recomputed calls from the multiplex PCR reads with MiXCR, one row per CDR3 protein. The sample includes hundreds of thousands of distinct CDR3 sequences, over 11% of them seen just once. Sample: blood. All receptors come from a woman younger than 45 with Graves' hyperthyroidism that later progressed to Graves' ophthalmopathy.

Concerning this clonotype itself: Mismatch with germline at one junction end may stem from a read error. The chain carries TRBV7-7 and TRBJ2-3; TRBD2 matches 11 bases. Germline assignment: CDR1 SSHAT and CDR2 FNYEAQ (reference sequence). The CDR3 covers 16 residues. CDR3 loop: CASSLGTSGDLDTQYF. The CDR3, as DNA: TGTGCTAGCAGCTTAGGGACTAGCGGAGATCTAGATACGCAGTATTTT.

This clonotype was observed at least ten times. The chain recombines TRBV24-1 with TRBJ2-5, with D possibly being TRBD2 (5 bases). The germline V gene has CDR1 KGHDR and CDR2 SFDVKD. The CDR3 loop spans 14 amino acids. With 3 bases removed from V and 1 base from J, the gap between germline ends came to 8 bases. The CDR3, as DNA: TGTGCCACCAGTGATCGGGGAACCCAAGAGACCCAGTACTTC. It specifies CATSDRGTQETQYF.

This clonotype was observed many times. CDR3 DNA sequence: TGTGCCAGCAGGAATAAGCGGGAGTCCTACAATGAGCAGTTCTTC. It translates to CASRNKRESYNEQFF. The genes are TRBV7-2 and TRBJ2-1, with 8 bases lining up with TRBD2. The germline V gene has CDR1 SGHTA and CDR2 FQGNSA. V lost 6 bases, J lost 1 base, and 5 bases stayed unmatched. The CDR3 has 15 residues.

This clonotype was picked up many times. The rearrangement links TRBV27 to TRBJ2-7, with D perhaps matching TRBD1 or TRBD2 (5 bases each). V lost 4 bases and J 2 bases, leaving 12 bases between the germline ends. The CDR3 has 14 residues. Germline lookup yields CDR1 MNHEY and CDR2 SMNVEV (reference sequence). The CDR3 is CASSSRDQAYEQYF. The CDR3 DNA is TGTGCCAGCAGTTCCCGGGACCAAGCCTACGAGCAGTACTTC.

The chain employs TRBV28 and TRBJ1-4; tentatively, D is TRBD1 (5 bases). CDR1 MDHEN and CDR2 SYDVKM come from the germline V gene. The CDR3 is made up of 14 amino acids. V dropped 8 bases and J dropped 0 bases, with 10 bases sitting between them. CDR3 amino acids: CASGAAATNEKLFF. In DNA form, the CDR3 reads TGTGCCAGCGGGGCGGCCGCAACTAATGAAAAACTGTTTTTT.

The rearrangement links TRBV18 to TRBJ2-7, with a possible D match to TRBD2 (5 bases). Trimming took off 6 bases at V and 2 bases at J, with 11 bases between the two ends. The CDR3 spans 13 residues. The V gene's germline CDR1 is KGHSH and CDR2 LQKENI. CDR3 protein: CASSPDLAYEQYF. In nucleotides, the CDR3 is TGTGCCAGCTCCCCGGACTTGGCCTACGAGCAGTACTTC.

The CDR3, as DNA: TGCGCCAGCAGCTCCGGACAGGGCGATGAGCAGTTCTTC. Amino acids: CASSSGQGDEQFF. The gene calls are TRBV5-1 and TRBJ2-1; 8 bases map to TRBD1. The CDR3 is 13 residues long. J was trimmed by 8 bases and V by 3 bases; bases with no gene match: 4. CDR1 is SGHRS, CDR2 YFSETQ, per germline.

This clonotype has a handful of counts. The CDR3 DNA follows: TGTGCCAGCGTCAGTGGTGAAGCTTTCTTT. The encoded protein is CASVSGEAFF. The rearrangement joins TRBV2 to TRBJ1-1; the D is unclear. Germline CDR1 and CDR2: SNHLY and FYNNEI. The CDR3 has 10 residues. The V and J ends lost 8 bases and 7 bases respectively, with 8 bases between them. The complete variable domain, with remaining parts taken from reference TRBV2 and TRBJ1-1, reads EPEVTQTPSHQVTQMGQEVILRCVPISNHLYFYWYRQILGQKVEFLVSFYNNEISEKSEIFDDQFSVERPDGSNFTLKIRSTKLEDSAMYFCASVSGEAFFGQGTRLTVV.

About this clonotype: A much larger clone is a single base away; this may be a read error. The V and J genes are TRBV3-1 and TRBJ2-7; TRBD1 or TRBD2 may be the D gene (6 bases each). CDR1 and CDR2 (germline): LGHDT, YNNKEL (reference sequence). The CDR3 has 13 residues. Trimming left V 5 bases short and J 7 bases short, with 15 bases between. Written as DNA, the CDR3 is TGTGCCAGCAGCAAAAGGGGGGATCGAGAGCAGTACTTC. Encoded protein: CASSKRGDREQYF.

In its sample, this clonotype was seen many times. V is TRBV6-1 and J is TRBJ1-1; D not resolved. Germline CDR1 reads MNHNS; CDR2 reads SASEGT. The CDR3 sequence is 14 residues long. Trimming removed 5 bases at V and 2 bases at J, with 12 bases between. The DNA of the CDR3 is TGTGCCAGCAGTAAGGCGACGGAAAACACTGAAGCTTTCTTT. It is translated as CASSKATENTEAFF.

This clonotype was found a few times. The V and J genes are TRBV19 and TRBJ1-6; unclear D gene. CDR1 LNHDA and CDR2 SQIVND come from the germline V gene (reference sequence). This CDR3 is built from 13 residues. With 1 base removed from V and 10 bases from J, the gap between germline ends came to 8 bases. CDR3 loop: CASSIGLGSPLHF. The CDR3, as DNA: TGTGCCAGTAGTATAGGGCTGGGATCACCCCTCCACTTT.

This clonotype was observed at least ten times. Its ends do not fully match the called genes, so a read error is possible. The chain combines TRBV2 with TRBJ2-1; 7 bases line up with TRBD2. Germline V gives CDR1 SNHLY, CDR2 FYNNEI. The CDR3 length is 13 residues. CDR3 residues: CASREAGYNEQFF. CDR3 nucleotide sequence: TGTGCCAGCAGGGAAGCGGGGTACAATGAGCAGTTCTTC.

The CDR3 reads CASKGFTNEKLFF. The CDR3 DNA follows: TGTGCCAGCAAGGGATTCACTAATGAAAAACTGTTTTTT. This chain joins TRBV6-1 and TRBJ1-4, with no clear D. V was cut by 7 bases and J by 2 bases, with 8 bases left in between. This CDR3 is built from 13 residues. From germline, CDR1 is MNHNS and CDR2 SASEGT.

This rearrangement joins TRBV18 to TRBJ1-4; no clear D. The CDR3 sequence is 13 residues long. V lost 5 bases and J 4 bases, leaving 8 bases between the germline ends. CDR1 and CDR2 (germline): KGHSH, LQKENI. CDR3 protein: CASSRQFNEKLFF. For the CDR3, the DNA is TGTGCCAGCTCAAGGCAGTTTAATGAAAAACTGTTTTTT.

This clonotype was observed many times. The chain carries TRBV28 and TRBJ2-1; TRBD2 aligns across 8 bases. The CDR3 sequence is 15 residues long. V dropped 6 bases and J dropped 7; count of bases not matched to a gene: 11. CDR1 and CDR2 from the germline V gene are MDHEN and SYDVKM. CDR3 sequence (DNA): TGTGCCAGCAGCCGGGGGGGGCTGAGTGAAAATGAGCAGTTCTTC. Amino acids: CASSRGGLSENEQFF.

This clonotype was found many times. The CDR3 loop is CASRPDRKRVEQYF. The CDR3 nucleotides read TGTGCCAGCAGACCAGACAGGAAGCGCGTCGAGCAGTACTTC. The genes are TRBV12-3 or TRBV12-4 and TRBJ2-7, with D tentatively TRBD1 (6 bases). The CDR3 length is 14 residues. V was shortened by 6 bases and J by 6 bases, with 18 bases between the two germline ends.

The rearrangement uses TRBV12-3 or TRBV12-4 and TRBJ2-1, with 7 bases lining up with TRBD1. The CDR3 is 14 amino acids. The trim removed 7 bases at V and 7 bases at J, leaving 10 bases unmatched. In nucleotides, the CDR3 is TGTGCCAGCACTTCCGGGACAGCCGCGAATGAGCAGTTCTTC. This encodes CASTSGTAANEQFF.

This clonotype occurred many times. The chain carries TRBV27 and TRBJ1-2; 12 nucleotides line up with TRBD1. V lost 7 bases, J lost 5 bases, and 5 bases stayed unmatched. This CDR3 has 14 amino acids. Germline V gene lookup returns CDR1 MNHEY and CDR2 SMNVEV (reference sequence). The CDR3 DNA reads TGTGCCAGCACCCCGGGACAGGGGGCTTATGGCTACACCTTC. It is translated as CASTPGQGAYGYTF.

This clonotype was counted ten times or more. The chain recombines TRBV20-1 with TRBJ1-2; D not resolved. The CDR3 is 13 residues long. Trimming took off 0 bases at V and 7 bases at J, with 12 bases between the two ends. Germline V gives CDR1 DFQATT, CDR2 SNEGSKA (reference sequence). CDR3 loop: CSARDQEEAGYTF. In DNA form, the CDR3 reads TGCAGTGCTAGAGATCAGGAGGAGGCTGGCTACACCTTC.

This clonotype was recorded many times. V gene TRBV7-3 combines with J gene TRBJ2-1; tentatively, D is TRBD1 or TRBD2 (5 bases each). Germline V gives CDR1 SGHTA, CDR2 FQGTGA. CDR3 length equals 14 residues. The V end lost 11 bases, the J end lost 1 base, and 15 bases lay between the germline ends. The CDR3 sequence: CASAEGLSYNEQFF. CDR3 sequence (DNA): TGTGCCTCCGCCGAGGGGCTTTCCTACAATGAGCAGTTCTTC.

This clonotype was detected ten times or more. CDR3 coding DNA: TGTGCTAGTGGCCTTCTCGGACAGCTTGAAGCTTTCTTT. It yields the protein CASGLLGQLEAFF. This chain connects TRBV12-5 to TRBJ1-1, with D maybe TRBD1 (6 bases). The CDR3 runs 13 residues. Germline CDR1 is LGHNT and CDR2 is FRNRAP. Trimming cost V 6 bases and J 7 bases, with 15 bases left between them.

Many counts were recorded for this clonotype. This chain uses TRBV20-1 with TRBJ1-1, with 8 nucleotides matching TRBD1. The CDR3 sequence is 14 residues long. V gave up 6 bases and J gave up 2 bases; unmatched junction bases: 8. Germline-derived CDR1 and CDR2 are DFQATT and SNEGSKA (reference sequence). The CDR3 loop reads CSAPGQEYNTEAFF. The CDR3 bases are TGCAGTGCCCCGGGACAGGAATATAACACTGAAGCTTTCTTT.